The 21 T cell receptor beta chains reported below all come from one sample, sequenced in a study of spatial heterogeneity in lung cancer. Noted time point: blood at routine non-recurrence follow-up after resection. TCRdb reanalysed the 5' RACE reads using MiXCR and keeps one entry per CDR3 protein. The table lists about 94,000 distinct CDR3 sequences, approximately 19% of them singletons. Sequenced material: PBMCs, taken at follow-up. These receptors were collected from a male donor with early-stage non-small cell lung cancer.

The CDR3 DNA follows: TGTGCCAGCAGCTTGTCACGGACAGAATATGGCTACACCTTC. Residues: CASSLSRTEYGYTF. The rearrangement joins TRBV7-2 to TRBJ1-2; D perhaps matches TRBD1 (6 bases). V lost 3 bases to trimming and J lost 5 bases, with 13 bases between them. CDR1 SGHTA and CDR2 FQGNSA come from the germline V gene. The CDR3 runs 14 residues.

There are a few counts of this clonotype. J is TRBJ1-5 and V is TRBV3-1; D unresolved. V was clipped by 1 base and J by 8 bases, with 9 bases between them. Germline CDR1 LGHDT, CDR2 YNNKEL (reference sequence). The CDR3 has 13 residues. The CDR3 region is CASSQGWEKPQHF. The CDR3, as DNA: TGTGCCAGCAGCCAAGGTTGGGAAAAGCCCCAGCATTTT.

This chain joins TRBV5-1 and TRBJ2-1; D is possibly TRBD2 (6 bases). Germline V gene data show CDR1 as SGHRS and CDR2 as YFSETQ. V dropped 4 bases and J dropped 6 bases, with 23 bases sitting between them. This CDR3 comprises 17 residues. CDR3 residues: CASSASWAVTSGNEQFF. In nucleotides, the CDR3 is TGCGCCAGCAGCGCTTCGTGGGCTGTGACTAGTGGCAATGAGCAGTTCTTC.

This clonotype was recorded only once. The V and J genes are TRBV5-5 and TRBJ1-3, with 7 bases matching TRBD1. J was trimmed by 0 bases and V by 4 bases; bases with no gene match: 4. Per germline, CDR1 SGHKS and CDR2 YYEKEE (reference sequence). This CDR3 is built from 15 residues. The CDR3 nucleotides are TGTGCCAGCAGCCCGACAGGGCGCTCTGGAAACACCATATATTTT. It encodes CASSPTGRSGNTIYF.

This clonotype appeared a few times. The chain recombines TRBV7-2 with TRBJ2-5; tentative D call: TRBD2 (5 bases). The CDR3 spans 13 residues. The germline V gene encodes CDR1 SGHTA and CDR2 FQGNSA. V was shortened by 10 bases and J by 6 bases, with 18 bases between the two germline ends. The DNA for the CDR3 is TGTGCCATCCGGACCCTCGAGGGAAAGACCCAGTACTTC. It codes for CAIRTLEGKTQYF.

This clonotype turned up a few times. The V call is TRBV20-1, the J call TRBJ2-5; D possibly corresponds to TRBD2 (6 bases). Trimming shortened V by 0 bases and J by 3 bases, and 14 bases separated the two germline ends. Germline V gene sequence: CDR1 DFQATT, CDR2 SNEGSKA (reference sequence). CDR3 length: 15 residues. The CDR3 bases are TGCAGTGCTAGAGACGGTACGGGGGTTGAAGAGACCCAGTACTTC. Amino acids: CSARDGTGVEETQYF.

This clonotype has ten or more counts. Relative to the germline gene, one junction end is altered; a read error may explain this. The chain recombines TRBV14 with TRBJ2-7, with D perhaps TRBD1 (5 bases). Germline V gene sequence: CDR1 SGHDN, CDR2 FVKESK. This CDR3 contains 12 residues. The CDR3 is CASSADPLGLFF. CDR3 nucleotide sequence: TGTGCCAGCAGCGCCGACCCCCTGGGGCTTTTCTTC.

This clonotype was found many times. CDR3 in amino acids: CASSRFLAGGRPYEQYF. The CDR3 DNA sequence: TGTGCCAGCAGCCGATTTTTAGCGGGAGGGCGGCCCTACGAGCAGTACTTC. The chain links TRBV6-5 to TRBJ2-7, with TRBD2 matching 11 bases. Germline-derived CDR1 and CDR2 are MNHEY and SVGAGI. This CDR3 region has 17 residues. The trim removed 6 bases at V and 2 bases at J, leaving 12 bases unmatched.

The chain links TRBV12-3 or TRBV12-4 to TRBJ2-2; the D gene is possibly TRBD2 (5 bases). Trimming took 5 bases from V and 6 from J, leaving 10 bases between them. This CDR3 region has 13 residues. The CDR3 DNA follows: TGTGCCAGCAGTCGCGGACTCCCCGGGGAGCTGTTTTTT. Its protein is CASSRGLPGELFF.

The CDR3 nucleotides read TGTGCCACCAGGACTAGCGACCAAGAGACCCAGTACTTC. Translated, it gives CATRTSDQETQYF. The chain carries TRBV24-1 and TRBJ2-5; 8 positions agree with TRBD2. With V trimmed by 7 bases and J by 0 bases, 0 bases remained unmatched. Germline V gives CDR1 KGHDR, CDR2 SFDVKD. The CDR3 extends over 13 amino acids.

The V call is TRBV29-1, the J call TRBJ1-2; D remains ambiguous. The CDR3 extends over 16 amino acids. Germline V gene lookup returns CDR1 SQVTM and CDR2 ANQGSEA. V was trimmed by 3 bases and J by 4 bases, leaving 21 bases between them. The CDR3 coding sequence is TGCAGCGTTGATGACTTTGCCATAAGTCGTAGCTATGGCTACACCTTC. Its protein is CSVDDFAISRSYGYTF.

This clonotype turned up a few times. The chain couples TRBV4-1 to TRBJ1-4; TRBD1 might be the D (6 bases). This CDR3 region has 15 residues. The germline CDR1 and CDR2 sequences are MGHRA and YSYEKL. The V gene lost 7 bases and the J gene lost 8 bases, with 20 bases spanning the gap. CDR3 protein: CASTLGGVQGEKLFF. In DNA form, the CDR3 reads TGCGCCAGCACCCTAGGGGGAGTGCAAGGAGAAAAACTGTTTTTT.

The chain links TRBV20-1 to TRBJ2-1, with TRBD2 matching 8 bases. Germline V gene data show CDR1 as DFQATT and CDR2 as SNEGSKA (reference sequence). The CDR3 is 14 residues long. V shed 5 bases and J 6 bases; nucleotides not matched to a gene: 9. In nucleotides, the CDR3 is TGCAGTGCTGAGTCCGGGGGGGGCCGCAATGAGCAGTTCTTC. It specifies CSAESGGGRNEQFF.

In this sample, this clonotype turned up many times. The rearrangement links TRBV19 to TRBJ2-3, with 14 positions matching TRBD2. Germline CDR1 reads LNHDA; CDR2 reads SQIVND (reference sequence). V lost 5 bases, J lost 12 bases, and 13 bases stayed unmatched. The CDR3 runs 16 residues. Here the CDR3 reads CASSLRTSGGSATQYF. The CDR3 nucleotides are TGTGCCAGTAGTCTAAGGACTAGCGGGGGGTCCGCGACCCAGTATTTT.

The V call is TRBV4-1, the J call TRBJ1-4, with TRBD1 matching 9 bases. CDR1 and CDR2 (germline): MGHRA, YSYEKL. After removal of 0 bases from V and 5 bases from J, the junction contained 4 bases not matched to a gene. This CDR3 comprises 16 residues. DNA for the CDR3: TGCGCCAGCAGCCAAGATCTCGGGACAGGGAATGAAAAACTGTTTTTT. It codes for CASSQDLGTGNEKLFF.

This clonotype was counted a few times. The chain joins TRBV5-1 to TRBJ1-5; D not resolved. Germline CDR1 and CDR2: SGHRS and YFSETQ. This CDR3 region has 15 residues. Trimming took off 0 bases at V and 4 bases at J, with 11 bases between the two ends. The CDR3 DNA sequence: TGCGCCAGCAGCTTGGCTGGCAGTTATAATCAGCCCCAGCATTTT. It codes for CASSLAGSYNQPQHF.

The J gene is TRBJ1-3, the V gene TRBV9, with TRBD1 identical over 9 bases. This CDR3 is 16 amino acids long. Germline CDR1 SGDLS, CDR2 YYNGEE. V dropped 4 bases and J dropped 0; count of bases not matched to a gene: 5. CDR3: CASSKGQGTSGNTIYF. The CDR3, as DNA: TGTGCCAGCAGCAAAGGACAGGGGACCTCTGGAAACACCATATATTTT.

This clonotype was observed a few times. The chain has TRBV30 and TRBJ2-7; D possibly corresponds to TRBD1 (6 bases). Germline lookup yields CDR1 GTSNPN and CDR2 SVGIG (reference sequence). The V gene lost 4 bases and the J gene lost 1 base, with 11 bases spanning the gap. The CDR3 covers 13 residues. The CDR3 sequence is CAWISGDSYEQYF. CDR3 DNA sequence: TGTGCCTGGATCTCAGGGGATTCCTACGAGCAGTACTTC.

The chain's CDR3 is CASSQGAGGAYEQYF. For the CDR3, the DNA is TGTGCCAGCAGCCAAGGAGCGGGGGGAGCCTACGAGCAGTACTTC. V is TRBV3-1 and J is TRBJ2-7, with 9 nucleotides matching TRBD2. Germline V gene data show CDR1 as LGHDT and CDR2 as YNNKEL (reference sequence). J lost 2 bases, V lost 1 base, and 3 bases had no gene match. CDR3 length: 15 amino acids.

The gene calls are TRBV27 and TRBJ2-7; tentatively, D is TRBD1 or TRBD2 (5 bases each). The CDR3 covers 13 residues. Trimming pared 5 bases from V and 4 bases from J, leaving 12 bases between. Per germline, CDR1 MNHEY and CDR2 SMNVEV (reference sequence). CDR3 bases: TGTGCCAGCAGTCCGGGACGGGGATACGAGCAGTACTTC. It encodes CASSPGRGYEQYF.

The chain carries TRBV30 and TRBJ1-6; TRBD1 agrees at 7 bases. This CDR3 is 13 amino acids long. Germline V gives CDR1 GTSNPN, CDR2 SVGIG (reference sequence). Germline trimming cut 1 base from V and 7 bases from J; bases unmatched to any gene: 1. For the CDR3, the DNA is TGTGCCTGGAGTGAACAGGGGAATTCACCCCTCCACTTT. Translating it yields CAWSEQGNSPLHF.